Listed below are T cell receptor beta chains from one sample, sequenced in a study of cytomegalovirus exposure and HLA in healthy donors. Sequenced by immunoSEQ multiplex PCR; TCRdb stores in-frame clones only, minus some. Here the sample spans about 180,000 clones, 75% to 90% being singletons. Sequencing was done on a sample of PBMCs. Receptors originate from a man younger than 35 in good health and CMV-seropositive. Both conserved end residues are part of each CDR3. The D gene is left open where the match is weak. Rows give clone size only sometimes, using once, few, many, or a class for an expanded clone.

TRBJ1-2,TRBV21-1,NA,NA,TGTGCCAGCAGCAAAGTTCAAGCGACGGGAGGCTACACCTTC,CASSKVQATGGYTF
TRBJ2-1,TRBV5-1,NA,TRBD2,TGCGCCAGCAGCTTGTTTACTAGCGCATGCCCGAACAATGAGCAGTTCTTC,CASSLFTSACPNNEQFF
TRBJ2-1,TRBV27,once,TRBD2,TGTGCCAGCAGTTTATTAAGACTAGCGGGGGCGGATGAGCAGTTCTTC,CASSLLRLAGADEQFF
TRBJ2-2,TRBV29-1,NA,TRBD1,TGCAGCGTTGTTGGGACAGAGGAACACACCGGGGAGCTGTTTTTT,CSVVGTEEHTGELFF
TRBJ2-2,TRBV5-1,NA,NA,TGCGCCAGCAGCTTTTCAGGGGCGCAGACCGGGGAGCTGTTTTTT,CASSFSGAQTGELFF
TRBJ2-7,TRBV7-9,NA,NA,TGTGCCAGCAGCTCTTGGGGCTTCTACGAGCAGTACTTC,CASSSWGFYEQYF
TRBJ2-1,TRBV4-1,NA,TRBD1,TGCGCCAGCAGCCAAGGACAGGGGGCCATCAATGAGCAGTTCTTC,CASSQGQGAINEQFF
TRBJ2-7,TRBV11-2,NA,NA,TGTGCCAGCAGCGAGTGGGCCGATCAAGACGAGCAGTACTTC,CASSEWADQDEQYF
TRBJ1-5,TRBV6-1,NA,TRBD1,TGTGCCAGCAGAACAGGGGTCAATCAGCCCCAGCATTTT,CASRTGVNQPQHF
TRBJ1-5,TRBV30,NA,NA,TGTGCCTGGAGTGGTGAACACAATCAGCCCCAGCATTTT,CAWSGEHNQPQHF
TRBJ2-1,TRBV2,once,TRBD2,TGTGCCAGCAAGGGCGGGAGAGGTAGCGGGGATGAGCAGTTCTTC,CASKGGRGSGDEQFF
TRBJ2-1,TRBV30,NA,TRBD2,TGTGCCTGGAGTCTGGGACTAGCGGGAGGGGATGAGCAGTTCTTC,CAWSLGLAGGDEQFF
TRBJ2-7,TRBV28,few,TRBD2,TGTGCCAGCACCCTCACTAGCGGAGCCCGGTACGAGCAGTACTTC,CASTLTSGARYEQYF
TRBJ2-6,TRBV30,NA,TRBD2,TGTGCCTGGATGGGACTAGCGTCTCCCTCTGGGGCCAACGTCCTGACTTTC,CAWMGLASPSGANVLTF
TRBJ2-1,TRBV30,NA,NA,TGTGCCTGGAGTGTGGGGAACTGGAGGGGTGAGCAGTTCTTC,CAWSVGNWRGEQFF
TRBJ1-5,TRBV27,NA,TRBD1,TGTGCCAGCAGTTTGGGGACAGGACTTTATAGCAATCAGCCCCAGCATTTT,CASSLGTGLYSNQPQHF
TRBJ1-2,TRBV6-1,NA,NA,TGTGCCAGCAGAGGGGGTGACTATGGCTACACCTTC,CASRGGDYGYTF
TRBJ1-6,TRBV19,NA,NA,TGTGCCAGTAGTATGAAGGAGGCCTATAATTCACCCCTCCACTTT,CASSMKEAYNSPLHF
TRBJ1-3,TRBV9,NA,TRBD1,TGTGCCAGCAGGGGGGACAGCACCATATATTTT,CASRGDSTIYF
TRBJ1-1,TRBV5-1,NA,TRBD1,TGCGCCAGCAGCTTGGTGGCAGGGGGTTGGGGGAACACTGAAGCTTTCTTT,CASSLVAGGWGNTEAFF
TRBJ2-7,TRBV28,NA,NA,TGTGCCAGCAGTTTGGGCAGGGGTGCGTACGAGCAGTACTTC,CASSLGRGAYEQYF
TRBJ2-5,TRBV5-1,NA,NA,TGCGCCAGCAGCTTGCAGGAGACCCAGTACTTC,CASSLQETQYF
TRBJ1-1,TRBV30,once,TRBD1,TGTGCCTGGAGTTCAGAGGGACAGGGATATACTGAAGCTTTCTTT,CAWSSEGQGYTEAFF